Below, 30 T cell receptor beta chains from the same sample are listed, as sequenced in a study of tumor and adjacent non-tumor tissue in lung cancer listed by TCRdb under 2018. The receptor library was made with multiplex PCR. The listed sequencing device is Illumina HiSeq 2500. TCRbeta libraries were constructed through three rounds of nested PCR with primers (Table S4) according to protocols adapted from ARM-PCR. The public reads were quality trimmed at Q25 with fastp and then assembled into clones with MiXCR by TCRdb, keeping productive beta chains. CDR3 protein duplicates are merged, each entry listing the most common genes and DNA. The sample has roughly 200,000 distinct CDR3 sequences on record, 71% of them singletons. The top ten constitute roughly 24% of the sample. RNA was extracted from bulk unsorted tissue and checked for quality with a NanoDrop ND-1000 and an Agilent 2100. Material for sequencing was lung tumor tissue. Receptors were obtained from a man in his 60s with non-small cell lung cancer.

Ten or more counts support this clonotype. The chain links TRBV6-1 to TRBJ2-1; tentative D call: TRBD2 (5 bases). Germline CDR1 is MNHNS and CDR2 is SASEGT. V was pared by 6 bases and J by 8 bases, with 11 bases between. CDR3 size: 12 residues. The CDR3, as DNA: TGTGCCAGCAGGACCGGGGTGGATGAGCAGTTCTTC. This gives the protein CASRTGVDEQFF.

As to this clonotype: One end of the junction does not line up with germline, which may come from a read error. The chain joins TRBV11-2 to TRBJ1-1; D is uncertain. This CDR3 has 13 residues. Germline V CDR1 and CDR2: SGHAT, FQNNGV. CDR3 sequence reads: CTSSLNVFGEDFF. The CDR3 nucleotides are TGTACCAGCAGCTTAAACGTGTTCGGTGAAGATTTCTTT.

In the case of this clonotype: The germline gene is not matched at one end of the junction; a read error may be the cause. The rearrangement links TRBV29-1 to TRBJ2-2; TRBD1 or TRBD2 may be the D gene (5 bases each). From germline, CDR1 is SQVTM and CDR2 ANQGSEA. The CDR3 runs 11 residues. The CDR3 sequence is CSVGGLGEPFF. The CDR3 DNA follows: TGCAGCGTTGGAGGATTGGGGGAGCCGTTTTTC.

This clonotype has just a few counts. The rearrangement links TRBV28 to TRBJ1-1, with 7 nucleotides matching TRBD1. The germline CDR1 and CDR2 sequences are MDHEN and SYDVKM. The V and J ends lost 5 bases and 8 bases, in that order; junction bases with no gene match: 11. This CDR3 is built from 14 residues. The chain's CDR3 is CASSPGTVGPEAFF. DNA for the CDR3: TGTGCCAGCAGTCCTGGGACAGTGGGACCCGAAGCTTTCTTT.

Notes on this clonotype: A read error may produce the germline difference seen at one junction end. The chain joins TRBV4-1 to TRBJ1-6; D possibly corresponds to TRBD1 (5 bases). Germline V gene sequence: CDR1 MGHRA, CDR2 YSYEKL. The CDR3 has 16 residues. CDR3 nucleotide sequence: TGTGACAGCAGCCAAGGTTTCCAGGCCTATAATTCACCCCTCCACTTT. It encodes CDSSQGFQAYNSPLHF.

About this clonotype: This CDR3 fails to terminate in the conserved phenylalanine or tryptophan, so it likely reflects a read error. This rearrangement joins TRBV4-2 to TRBJ1-1, with TRBD1 as a possible D gene (5 bases). V dropped 0 bases and J dropped 0 bases, with 14 bases sitting between them. The germline gives CDR1 LGHNA, CDR2 YNFKEQ. The CDR3 consists of 17 residues. This chain's CDR3 is CASSQDGGRHMNTEAFI. Here the CDR3 DNA reads TGTGCCAGCAGCCAAGATGGGGGAAGGCACATGAACACTGAAGCTTTCATT.

On this clonotype itself: Since the CDR3 does not end with the conserved phenylalanine or tryptophan, this likely comes from a read error. The gene calls are TRBV6-2 or TRBV6-3 and TRBJ2-3; D perhaps matches TRBD2 (5 bases). The CDR3 consists of 13 residues. In germline, CDR1 is MNHEY, CDR2 SVGEGT. CDR3 coding DNA: TGTGCCAGCAGCGTGGGAGAGGTAGATACACAGTATATT. Encoded protein: CASSVGEVDTQYI.

Turning to this clonotype: A much larger clone sits a single nucleotide away, making a read error possible. V usage is TRBV4-3 and J usage is TRBJ2-7; D is unclear. V was pared by 1 base and J by 3 bases, with 13 bases between. CDR1 is LGHNA and CDR2 is YSLEER in the germline V gene. This CDR3 spans 15 amino acids. Here the CDR3 DNA reads TGCGCCAGCAGCCAAGCTTTTGGCGAGGTCTACGAGCAGTACTTC. Encoded protein: CASSQAFGEVYEQYF.

This clonotype showed up just a few times. The V call is TRBV4-2, the J call TRBJ2-7; no definite D call. Germline CDR1 and CDR2: LGHNA and YNFKEQ. CDR3 length: 14 residues. Trimming took 0 bases from V and 4 from J, leaving 10 bases between them. CDR3 in amino acids: CASSQDPSRYEQYF. CDR3 sequence (DNA): TGTGCCAGCAGCCAAGACCCCTCACGTTACGAGCAGTACTTC.

As regards this clonotype: The junction departs from the called germline gene at one end, perhaps through a read error. This chain connects TRBV28 to TRBJ1-5; D might be TRBD1 (5 bases). The CDR3 extends over 16 amino acids. Germline loops: CDR1 MDHEN, CDR2 SYDVKM. The chain's CDR3 is CACSVGGVETYQPQHF. CDR3 in DNA: TGTGCCTGCAGTGTGGGAGGGGTAGAGACTTATCAGCCCCAGCATTTT.

This clonotype is deemed medium-sized. This chain connects TRBV5-4 to TRBJ2-5; no clear D. This CDR3 is 14 amino acids long. V was shortened by 5 bases and J by 0 bases, with 11 bases between the two germline ends. Germline CDR1 reads SGHNT; CDR2 reads YYREEE (reference sequence). The DNA of the CDR3 is TGTGCCAGCAGGGTTGACCTGTACCAAGAGACCCAGTACTTC. Protein sequence: CASRVDLYQETQYF.

This clonotype showed up just a few times. V gene TRBV5-1 combines with J gene TRBJ2-2; 10 bases fit TRBD2. The CDR3 has 15 amino acids. Germline V gives CDR1 SGHRS, CDR2 YFSETQ. V lost 7 bases and J lost 6; bases outside the gene matches: 9. CDR3 in DNA: TGCGCCAGCGGACAGCTAGCGGGAGTTCCCGGGGAGCTGTTTTTT. This codes for CASGQLAGVPGELFF.

This clonotype was seen only a few times. The chain uses TRBV2 and TRBJ1-2; D is undetermined. The CDR3 is 14 amino acids. V lost 1 base and J 8 bases, leaving 14 bases between the germline ends. From germline, CDR1 is SNHLY and CDR2 FYNNEI. The CDR3 coding sequence is TGTGCCAGCAGTGAAGAGGAGTCTACGGGAGGCTACACCTTC. Translated, it gives CASSEEESTGGYTF. The full variable domain, completed using reference TRBV2 and TRBJ1-2, is EPEVTQTPSHQVTQMGQEVILRCVPISNHLYFYWYRQILGQKVEFLVSFYNNEISEKSEIFDDQFSVERPDGSNFTLKIRSTKLEDSAMYFCASSEEESTGGYTFGSGTRLTVV.

The sample holds one count of this clonotype. In DNA form, the CDR3 reads TGCGCCAGCAGCCAAGAAGGCAGAGGTGTCGGGGAGCTGTTTTTT. Translated: CASSQEGRGVGELFF. This chain uses TRBV4-1 with TRBJ2-2; no clear D. Germline V gene data show CDR1 as MGHRA and CDR2 as YSYEKL. The CDR3 contains 15 residues. V lost 0 bases to trimming and J lost 7 bases, with 12 bases between them.

This clonotype was seen a handful of times. The genes are TRBV5-1 and TRBJ2-4; D might be TRBD1 (5 bases). V lost 4 bases, J lost 4 bases, and 12 bases lay in between. This CDR3 has 14 residues. Germline V gene lookup returns CDR1 SGHRS and CDR2 YFSETQ. The CDR3 DNA follows: TGCGCCAGCAGCGGGCTGACAGCAAAAAACATTCAGTACTTC. It yields the protein CASSGLTAKNIQYF.

As regards this clonotype: As the CDR3 is not closed by the conserved phenylalanine or tryptophan, this likely results from a read error. V and J are TRBV6-5 and TRBJ2-1; 12 bases match TRBD2. The CDR3 is made up of 15 amino acids. With 6 bases clipped from V and 5 bases from J, the junction kept 5 bases outside the gene matches. Germline V gene data show CDR1 as MNHEY and CDR2 as SVGAGI. Here the CDR3 reads CASRWTSGDNNEQFI. The CDR3 DNA reads TGTGCCAGCAGGTGGACTAGCGGGGATAACAATGAGCAGTTCATC.

Comments on this clonotype: A read error may explain this, as a much larger clone is one base away. J is TRBJ2-3 and V is TRBV20-1; TRBD2 matches at 11 bases. Germline lookup yields CDR1 DFQATT and CDR2 SNEGSKA (reference sequence). The CDR3 is 15 residues long. CDR3 coding DNA: TGCACTGCTAGGCCTAGCGGGAGGAACTCAGATACGCAGTATTTT. Its translation: CTARPSGRNSDTQYF.

This clonotype was detected only a few times. The chain has TRBV5-5 and TRBJ1-2, with unresolved D. Per germline, CDR1 SGHKS and CDR2 YYEKEE (reference sequence). The CDR3 is 14 amino acids. Between the trimmed V and J ends, which lost 2 bases and 4 bases, there was a span of 12 bases. The CDR3 loop reads CASSFGGKAYGYTF. Here the CDR3 DNA reads TGTGCCAGCAGCTTCGGCGGAAAAGCCTATGGCTACACCTTC.

Points on this clonotype: Compared with germline, one end of the junction differs, possibly owing to a read error. The chain links TRBV5-5 to TRBJ1-1, with D maybe TRBD1 (6 bases). Germline-derived CDR1 and CDR2 are SGHKS and YYEKEE (reference sequence). CDR3 length equals 14 residues. CDR3: CASSLRTANTKAFF. The CDR3 DNA reads as TGTGCCAGCAGCTTGAGGACAGCGAACACTAAAGCTTTCTTT.

In regard to this clonotype: The conserved final phenylalanine or tryptophan is absent from the CDR3, which likely points to a read error. This chain joins TRBV10-2 and TRBJ2-7; possible D gene TRBD1, 6 bases. Trimming shortened V by 2 bases and J by 10 bases, and 12 bases separated the two germline ends. The CDR3 is 12 residues long. Germline V gives CDR1 WSHSY, CDR2 SAAADI. CDR3 sequence reads: CASSEKDRLQYL. As DNA, the CDR3 is TGCGCCAGCAGTGAGAAAGACAGGCTACAGTACTTG.

On this clonotype itself: One junction end disagrees with the germline gene, perhaps due to a read error. The chain links TRBV4-1 to TRBJ1-5; no clear D. Germline CDR1 MGHRA, CDR2 YSYEKL. The CDR3 runs 15 residues. In DNA, the CDR3 is TGCACCAGCTCCTCTCGGGATTATAGCAATCAGCCCCAGCATTTT. Translation gives CTSSSRDYSNQPQHF.

Note on this clonotype: This sequence may be a read error, since a much larger clone differs from it by one base. The V gene is TRBV20-1, the J gene TRBJ2-3, with D hard to call. Germline values: CDR1 DFQATT, CDR2 SNEGSKA (reference sequence). The ends were cut back, 5 bases at V and 4 bases at J, with 7 bases in the middle. The CDR3 is made up of 11 amino acids. Here the CDR3 reads CSAPRADTQYF. CDR3 nucleotides: TGCAGTGCTCCTAGGGCAGATACGCAGTATTTT.

Details on this clonotype: The missing conserved phenylalanine or tryptophan at the end of this CDR3 makes a read error likely. This chain links TRBV5-5 with TRBJ2-5, with 11 positions matching TRBD2. The ends lost 4 bases at V and 2 bases at J; junction bases unmatched: 10. From germline, CDR1 is SGHKS and CDR2 YYEKEE (reference sequence). CDR3 length: 17 residues. DNA for the CDR3: TGTGCCAGCAGCGATAGCGGGGGGGCCTTTCTGCAAGAGACCCAGTACCTC. This gives the protein CASSDSGGAFLQETQYL.

Points on this clonotype: One end of the junction does not line up with germline, which may come from a read error. The chain links TRBV11-2 to TRBJ2-3; D might be TRBD2 (6 bases). CDR1 is SGHAT, CDR2 FQNNGV, per germline. The CDR3 loop spans 16 amino acids. In DNA, the CDR3 is TGTGCCAGCACCACCGGAGTGGGGGGTGGCACAGTTACGCAGTATTTT. Amino acids: CASTTGVGGGTVTQYF. The full variable domain, its missing parts supplied by reference TRBV11-2 and TRBJ2-3, is EAGVAQSPRYKIIEKRQSVAFWCNPISGHATLYWYQQILGQGPKLLIQFQNNGVVDDSQLPKDRFSAERLKGVDSTLKIQPAKLEDSAVYLCASTTGVGGGTVTQYFGPGTRLTVL.

Note on this clonotype: A read error is possible here, since a much larger clone lies one base away. The gene calls are TRBV5-1 and TRBJ2-3; D perhaps matches TRBD2 (6 bases). The germline V gene encodes CDR1 SGHRS and CDR2 YFSETQ. There are 15 residues in the CDR3. CDR3 DNA: TGCGCCAGCAGCTTCGGGACTTATGTAACAGATAAGCAGTATTTT. Its translation: CASSFGTYVTDKQYF.

This clonotype was observed a few times. The J gene is TRBJ1-2, the V gene TRBV28; 9 bases are a match to TRBD1. CDR3 length: 13 residues. Germline CDR1 reads MDHEN; CDR2 reads SYDVKM. After removal of 7 bases from V and 8 bases from J, the junction contained 8 bases not matched to a gene. CDR3 sequence (DNA): TGTGCCAGCATGGGACAGGGCTTCGACGGCTACACCTTC. Translation gives CASMGQGFDGYTF.

The chain links TRBV20-1 to TRBJ1-1, with D tentatively TRBD1 (5 bases). V was shortened by 3 bases and J by 7 bases, with 21 bases between the two germline ends. The germline V gene encodes CDR1 DFQATT and CDR2 SNEGSKA (reference sequence). This CDR3 contains 15 residues. CDR3 sequence: CSASGWGSMYIEAFF. CDR3 bases: TGCAGTGCTAGTGGCTGGGGGTCCATGTACATTGAAGCTTTCTTT.

The rearrangement uses TRBV4-2 and TRBJ2-7, with D tentatively TRBD2 (7 bases). Trimming cost V 8 bases and J 9 bases, with 23 bases left between them. Germline V gene lookup returns CDR1 LGHNA and CDR2 YNFKEQ. The CDR3 sequence is 14 residues long. The DNA of the CDR3 is TGTGCCAGCCGCCCCCGGCGGGGGCAGCCCTCGCAGTACTTC. Residues: CASRPRRGQPSQYF.

The rearrangement links TRBV12-3 or TRBV12-4 to TRBJ1-5, with 9 bases lining up with TRBD1. The CDR3 is 14 residues long. Losses at the gene ends were 3 bases for V and 6 bases for J; bases not matched to a gene: 3. CDR3 coding DNA: TGTGCCAGCAGTTTTAAACAGGGGGCTCAGCCCCAGCATTTT. Protein product: CASSFKQGAQPQHF.

Worth noting for this clonotype: A much bigger clone sits one base away, suggesting this may be a read error. V usage is TRBV20-1 and J usage is TRBJ2-3; maybe TRBD1 (5 bases). The germline CDR1 and CDR2 sequences are DFQATT and SNEGSKA (reference sequence). The CDR3 loop spans 14 amino acids. Trimming took off 1 base at V and 1 base at J, with 9 bases between the two ends. CDR3 coding DNA: TGCAGTGCTAGAGGGACATGGCGCACAGATACGCAGTATTTT. The encoded protein is CSARGTWRTDTQYF.